The rows below give T cell receptor beta chains drawn from one sample of a study of blood T cell repertoires in COVID-19. Sequencing used immunoSEQ multiplex PCR; TCRdb keeps in-frame clones, though not all of them. The top ten clones hold approximately 5% of a sample with about 160,000 clones, roughly 90% of them seen once. The material sequenced was peripheral blood. The receptor set was obtained from a young man with COVID-19, enrolled during active disease. Both conserved end residues are part of each CDR3. Each record gives: V gene, D gene, clone size, J gene, CDR3 DNA, CDR3 protein. D genes are given only for firm matches. Size is stated for part of the rows, as once, few or many counts, or as a class when the clone is expanded.

>TRBV4-3|NA|NA|TRBJ2-1
TGCGCCAGCAGCGATAAGCTCCCCGTGCCTCAGCAGTTCTTC
CASSDKLPVPQQFF
>TRBV5-6|TRBD2|NA|TRBJ2-5
TGTGCCAGCAGCCCCGGTCCGCTAGCGGGAGGTTACCAAGAGACCCAGTACTTC
CASSPGPLAGGYQETQYF
>TRBV29-1|NA|NA|TRBJ2-1
TGCAGCGTCCTCGGGGCAGGGGTAAGGCTAGCGGACCACAATGAGCAGTTCTTC
CSVLGAGVRLADHNEQFF
>TRBV7-6|TRBD2|few|TRBJ2-2
TGTGCCAGCAGCTTCCATGGACTAGCAATGGCGTCCGGGGAGCTGTTTTTT
CASSFHGLAMASGELFF
>TRBV7-3|TRBD2|NA|TRBJ2-3
TGTGCCAGCAGCTTAGTAGCGGGAGCAGATACGCAGTATTTT
CASSLVAGADTQYF
>TRBV28|NA|once|TRBJ2-7
TGTGCCAGCACGAGGGAACACTACGAGCAGTACTTC
CASTREHYEQYF
>TRBV7-9|TRBD1|NA|TRBJ1-5
TGTGCCAGCAGTCTCCCGACAGGGGAGGAGGGAAGCAATCAGCCCCAGCATTTT
CASSLPTGEEGSNQPQHF
>TRBV6-1|TRBD1|NA|TRBJ1-2
TGTGCCAGCAGTGAACCCAGGGGGCTGGGCAACTATGGCTACACCTTC
CASSEPRGLGNYGYTF
>TRBV7-2|NA|NA|TRBJ1-2
TGTGCCAGCAGCCGGAACTATGGCTACACCTTC
CASSRNYGYTF
>TRBV5-4|TRBD1|once|TRBJ1-6
TGTGCCAGCAGCTCCAAGTATTCAGGGGGCTCCTCACCCCTCCACTTT
CASSSKYSGGSSPLHF
>TRBV24-1|TRBD2|NA|TRBJ2-3
TGTGCCACCGGGGAAGGCGGGGGACTCACAGATACGCAGTATTTT
CATGEGGGLTDTQYF
>TRBV3-1/TRBV3-2|TRBD1|NA|TRBJ1-2
TGTGCCAGCAGCCATGGATTCAGGGGGGATCTAGGTGGCTACACCTTC
CASSHGFRGDLGGYTF
>TRBV11-2|TRBD1|NA|TRBJ2-6
TGTGCCAGCAATATACTTTTAGGGACAGGCAATTCTGGGGCCAACGTCCTGACTTTC
CASNILLGTGNSGANVLTF